Reported below is one T cell receptor (beta chain). Its antigen remains undetermined. Within one base of it there is no much larger clone, and no base qualities were kept. This entry comes from a study of blood T cells in healthy people across ages (dated by TCRdb to the mid-2010s). At the level of the whole study: In model experiments, template switching captured about one uniquely barcoded TCR beta cDNA molecule for every two T cells. The study analyzed two additional independent replicas of 1 million unique cDNA reads from the same blood draw for two donors, one aged 18 to 29 and one aged 80 or older. To avoid experimental bias, donors of different ages were spread randomly across the sequencing lanes. Donors were grouped into four age groups: young (average roughly 17 years), middle-aged (around 39), aged (approximately 58) and long-lived (over 80). Using deep sequencing normalized with unique cDNA molecular identifiers, the study measured how TCR beta repertoire diversity changes with age. General conclusions and limits of the study: Because donor CMV infection status was unknown, age-related changes in expanded clonotypes were potentially confounded. Compared with the aged group, the long-lived group had more naive CD4+ T cells, fewer expanded clones and increased TCR diversity, a pattern suggesting age selection. As age increased, observed TCR beta diversity per million T cells dropped in a roughly linear way, and a significant reduction was already evident by age about 36. Estimates of total diversity from one million sequenced T cells were regarded as lower bounds and underestimates. There was a strong correlation between observed TCR beta diversity and the percentage of naive T cells measured by flow cytometry. Because profiling used bulk unsorted PBMCs, naive and antigen-experienced compartments could not be compared conclusively.

Donors were under 40 systemically healthy Caucasian individuals from Russia aged roughly 6 to 100 years. Each donor gave ten milliliters of peripheral blood, collected into EDTA-treated Vacutainer tubes. Ficoll-Paque density-gradient centrifugation was used to isolate PBMCs, with at least 6.5 million obtained per sample. Trizol reagent was used to extract total RNA from the PBMCs, yielding at least 6 micrograms per sample. Naive CD45RAhigh/CD27high T cell percentages were measured by flow cytometry on a PBMC aliquot from every donor. From the cysteine up to the phenylalanine, the CDR3 has a length of 13 residues. The sequence is cut down to CDR3 DNA, 39 bases in frame from base 1. Trimming removed 10 bases from V and 8 bases from J, leaving 20 bases between the germline ends. The library was built by means of 5' RACE. Instrument used: Illumina HiSeq 2500. A second roughly 7 to 11 cycle PCR used a sample-barcoded 5' primer and a J-beta primer mix. A template-switch 5' adaptor carrying 12 random nucleotides introduced a unique molecular identifier onto each TCR beta cDNA molecule. Each sample yielded at least 2.5 million CDR3-containing paired-end reads. The Mint cDNA synthesis kit, primed by a TRBC-specific oligonucleotide, was used to synthesize first-strand cDNA from all RNA. Following uracil-DNA glycosylase treatment, a first 18-cycle PCR with universal primers M1SS and BC2_uni_R was performed on all cDNA. The original methods were these. Normalization of each sample was performed by random selection of 1 million high-quality reads, each carrying a distinct molecular identifier. Reads with shared molecular identifiers were discarded instead of being binned into consensus sequences. MiTCR, with a Q25 quality threshold and the strictest error-elimination algorithm, was used for CDR3 identification, clonotype clustering and error correction. A nonparametric unseen species model with Euler transformation was used to estimate lower-bound total TCR beta diversity. TCRdb reran the public reads through fastp at Q25 and MiXCR, keeping productive beta chains. Each CDR3 protein gets just one entry, which takes the most common genes and DNA from the rows behind it. For this entry, the V and J calls and clone size follow TCRdb and not the study's own pipeline. This sample holds fewer than 2,000,000 distinct CDR3 sequences; about 31% were observed only once. In total, the top ten clones hold roughly 10% of the sample.

The chain employs TRBV12-3 or TRBV12-4 and TRBJ1-1, and TRBD1 may be the D gene, going by 5 matching bases. Source material: blood. This clonotype was obtained from a woman aged 25 to 39 in good health. The DNA is TGTGCCACAATCCCCGTGGGGCCAGAAGAAGCTTTCTTT. The translation is CATIPVGPEEAFF.